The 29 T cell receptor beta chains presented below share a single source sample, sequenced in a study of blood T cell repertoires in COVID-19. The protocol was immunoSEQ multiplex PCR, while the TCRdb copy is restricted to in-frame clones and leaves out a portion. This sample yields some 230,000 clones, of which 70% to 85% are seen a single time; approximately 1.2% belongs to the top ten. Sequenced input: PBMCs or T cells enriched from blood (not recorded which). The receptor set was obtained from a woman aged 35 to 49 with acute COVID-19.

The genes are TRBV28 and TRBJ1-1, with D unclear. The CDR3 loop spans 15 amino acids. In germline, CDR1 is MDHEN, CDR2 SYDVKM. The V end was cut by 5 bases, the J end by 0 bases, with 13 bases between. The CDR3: CASSTRTDLNTEAFF. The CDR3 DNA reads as TGTGCCAGCAGTACCCGGACTGATTTGAACACTGAAGCTTTCTTT.

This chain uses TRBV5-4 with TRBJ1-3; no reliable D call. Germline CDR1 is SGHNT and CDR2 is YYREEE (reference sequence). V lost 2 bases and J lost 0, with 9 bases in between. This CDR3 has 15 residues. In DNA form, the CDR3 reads TGTGCCAGCAGCTTTAGCCAGAGCTCTGGAAACACCATATATTTT. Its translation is CASSFSQSSGNTIYF.

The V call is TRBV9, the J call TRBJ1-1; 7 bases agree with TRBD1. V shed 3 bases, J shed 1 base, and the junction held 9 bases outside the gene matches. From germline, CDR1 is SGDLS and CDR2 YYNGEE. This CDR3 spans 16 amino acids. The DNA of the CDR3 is TGTGCCAGCAGCGAAGACAGGGATCTACGGAACACTGAAGCTTTCTTT. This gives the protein CASSEDRDLRNTEAFF.

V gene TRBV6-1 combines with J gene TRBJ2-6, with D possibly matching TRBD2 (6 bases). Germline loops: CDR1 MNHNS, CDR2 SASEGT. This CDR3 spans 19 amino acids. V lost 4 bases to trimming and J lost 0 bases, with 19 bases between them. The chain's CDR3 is CASSALPGTVSSGANVLTF. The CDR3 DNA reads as TGTGCCAGCAGTGCACTCCCCGGGACTGTGAGCTCTGGGGCCAACGTCCTGACTTTC.

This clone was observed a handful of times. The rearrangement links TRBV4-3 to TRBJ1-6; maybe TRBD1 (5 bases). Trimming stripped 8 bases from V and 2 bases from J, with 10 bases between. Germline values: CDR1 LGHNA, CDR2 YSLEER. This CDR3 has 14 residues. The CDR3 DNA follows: TGCGCCAGCGCACCAGGGCCCTATAATTCACCCCTCCACTTT. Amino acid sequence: CASAPGPYNSPLHF.

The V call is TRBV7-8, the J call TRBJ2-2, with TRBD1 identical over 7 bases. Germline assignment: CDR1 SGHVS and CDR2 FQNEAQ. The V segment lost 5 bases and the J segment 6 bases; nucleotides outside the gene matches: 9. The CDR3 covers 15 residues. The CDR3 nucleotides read TGTGCCAGCAGCCGTGGGGGACAGACTGCCGGGGAGCTGTTTTTT. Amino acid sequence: CASSRGGQTAGELFF.

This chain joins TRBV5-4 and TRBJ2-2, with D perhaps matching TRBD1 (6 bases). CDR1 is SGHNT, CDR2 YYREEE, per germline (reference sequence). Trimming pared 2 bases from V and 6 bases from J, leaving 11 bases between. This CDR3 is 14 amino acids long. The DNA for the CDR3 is TGTGCCAGCAGCTTATCAGGGGCGGCCGGGGAGCTGTTTTTT. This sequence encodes CASSLSGAAGELFF.

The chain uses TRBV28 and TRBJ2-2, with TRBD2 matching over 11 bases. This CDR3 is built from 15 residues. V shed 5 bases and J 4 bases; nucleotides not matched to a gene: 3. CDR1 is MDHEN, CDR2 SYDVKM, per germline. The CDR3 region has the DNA TGTGCCAGCAGTACGCTAGCGGGAGGCACCGGGGAGCTGTTTTTT. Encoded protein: CASSTLAGGTGELFF.

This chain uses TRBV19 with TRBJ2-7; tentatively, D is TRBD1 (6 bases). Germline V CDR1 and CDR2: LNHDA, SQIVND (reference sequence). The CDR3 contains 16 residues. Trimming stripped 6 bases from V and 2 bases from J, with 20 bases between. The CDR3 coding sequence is TGTGCCAGTAGCCCCTACAGGGCCCTCAAAACCTACGAGCAGTACTTC. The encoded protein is CASSPYRALKTYEQYF.

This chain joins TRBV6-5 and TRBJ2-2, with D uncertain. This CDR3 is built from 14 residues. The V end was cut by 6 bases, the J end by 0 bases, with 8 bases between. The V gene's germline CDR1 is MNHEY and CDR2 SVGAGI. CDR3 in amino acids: CASRSTANTGELFF. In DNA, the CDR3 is TGTGCCAGCAGGTCGACTGCGAACACCGGGGAGCTGTTTTTT.

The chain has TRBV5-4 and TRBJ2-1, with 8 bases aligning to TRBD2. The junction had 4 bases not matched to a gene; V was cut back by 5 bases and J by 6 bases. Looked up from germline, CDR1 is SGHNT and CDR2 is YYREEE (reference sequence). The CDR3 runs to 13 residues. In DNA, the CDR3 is TGTGCCAGCAGGGAGCGGGAGATCAATGAGCAGTTCTTC. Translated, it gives CASREREINEQFF.

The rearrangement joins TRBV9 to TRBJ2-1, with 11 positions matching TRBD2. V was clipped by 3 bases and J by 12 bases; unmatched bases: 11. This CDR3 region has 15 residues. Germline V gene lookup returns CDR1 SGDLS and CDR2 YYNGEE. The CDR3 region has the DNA TGTGCCAGCAGCGGAACTAGCGGGGGCCGCACCGGGCAGTTCTTC. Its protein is CASSGTSGGRTGQFF.

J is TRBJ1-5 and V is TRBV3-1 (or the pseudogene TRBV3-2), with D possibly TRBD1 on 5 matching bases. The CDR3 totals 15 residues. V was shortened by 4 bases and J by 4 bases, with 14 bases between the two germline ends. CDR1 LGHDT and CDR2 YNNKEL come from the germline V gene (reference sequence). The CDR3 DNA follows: TGTGCCAGCAGCCCTACGCCGGGACTGAATCAGCCCCAGCATTTT. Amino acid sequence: CASSPTPGLNQPQHF.

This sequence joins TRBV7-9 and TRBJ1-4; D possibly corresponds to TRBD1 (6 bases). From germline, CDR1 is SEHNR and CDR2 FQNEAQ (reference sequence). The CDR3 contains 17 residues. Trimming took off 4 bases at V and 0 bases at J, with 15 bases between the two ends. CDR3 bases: TGTGCCAGCAGCTCTACCCTACAGGGACCAACTAATGAAAAACTGTTTTTT. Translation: CASSSTLQGPTNEKLFF.

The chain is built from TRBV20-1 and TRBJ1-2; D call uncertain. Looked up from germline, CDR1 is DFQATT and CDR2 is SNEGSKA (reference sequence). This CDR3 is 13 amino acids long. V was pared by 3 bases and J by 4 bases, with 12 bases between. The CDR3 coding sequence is TGCAGTGCTAGTAGACTCAGAGGCTATGGCTACACCTTC. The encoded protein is CSASRLRGYGYTF.

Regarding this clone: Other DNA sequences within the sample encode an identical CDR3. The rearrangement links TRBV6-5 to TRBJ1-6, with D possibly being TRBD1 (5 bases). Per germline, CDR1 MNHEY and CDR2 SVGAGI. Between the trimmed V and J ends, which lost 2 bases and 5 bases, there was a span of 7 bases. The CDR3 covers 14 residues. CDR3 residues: CASSYGGDNSPLHF. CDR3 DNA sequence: TGTGCCAGCAGTTACGGGGGGGATAATTCACCCCTCCACTTT.

The chain's CDR3 is CATKGLPYNEQFF. The CDR3 region has the DNA TGTGCCACTAAGGGGCTTCCCTACAATGAGCAGTTCTTC. The chain is built from TRBV28 and TRBJ2-1, with D possibly TRBD1 on 5 matching bases. The germline V and J ends were trimmed by 10 bases and 2 bases, with 12 bases remaining between them. Germline CDR1 reads MDHEN; CDR2 reads SYDVKM. The CDR3 totals 13 residues.

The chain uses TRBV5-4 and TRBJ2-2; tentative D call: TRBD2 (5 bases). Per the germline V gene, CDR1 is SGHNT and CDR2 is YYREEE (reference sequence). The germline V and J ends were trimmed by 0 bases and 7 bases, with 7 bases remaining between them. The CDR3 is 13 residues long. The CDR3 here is CASSLASRGELFF. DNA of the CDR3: TGTGCCAGCAGCTTGGCTAGCCGCGGGGAGCTGTTTTTT. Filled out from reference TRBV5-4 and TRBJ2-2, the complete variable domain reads ETGVTQSPTHLIKTRGQQVTLRCSSQSGHNTVSWYQQALGQGPQFIFQYYREEENGRGNFPPRFSGLQFPNYSSELNVNALELDDSALYLCASSLASRGELFFGEGSRLTVL.

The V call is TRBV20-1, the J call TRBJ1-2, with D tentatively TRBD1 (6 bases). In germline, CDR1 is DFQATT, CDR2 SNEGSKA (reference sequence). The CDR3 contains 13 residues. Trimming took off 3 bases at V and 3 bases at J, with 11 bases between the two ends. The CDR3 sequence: CSASLGADYGYTF. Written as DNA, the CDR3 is TGCAGTGCTAGTCTGGGGGCGGACTATGGCTACACCTTC.

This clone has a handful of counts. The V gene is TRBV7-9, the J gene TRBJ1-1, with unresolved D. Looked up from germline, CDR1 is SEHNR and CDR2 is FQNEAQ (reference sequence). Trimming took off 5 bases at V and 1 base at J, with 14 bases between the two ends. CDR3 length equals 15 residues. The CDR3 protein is CASSKPGLTNTEAFF. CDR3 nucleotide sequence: TGTGCCAGCAGCAAGCCCGGACTCACGAACACTGAAGCTTTCTTT.

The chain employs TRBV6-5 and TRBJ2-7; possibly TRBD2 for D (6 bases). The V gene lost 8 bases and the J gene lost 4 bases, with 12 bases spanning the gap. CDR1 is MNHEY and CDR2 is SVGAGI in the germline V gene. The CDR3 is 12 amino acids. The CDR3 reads CASRGSLYEQYF. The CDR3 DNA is TGTGCCAGCCGGGGGAGTCTTTACGAGCAGTACTTC.

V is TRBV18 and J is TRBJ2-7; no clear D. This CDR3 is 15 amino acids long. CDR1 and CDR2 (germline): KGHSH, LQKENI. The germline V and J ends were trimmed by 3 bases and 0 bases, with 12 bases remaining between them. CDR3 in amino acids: CASSPPSSPSYEQYF. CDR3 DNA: TGTGCCAGCTCACCGCCTAGTTCCCCCTCCTACGAGCAGTACTTC.

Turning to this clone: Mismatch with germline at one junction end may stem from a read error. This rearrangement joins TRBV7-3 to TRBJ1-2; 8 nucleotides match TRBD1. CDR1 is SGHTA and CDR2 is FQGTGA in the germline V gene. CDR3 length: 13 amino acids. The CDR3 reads CASSPGTGYGYTF. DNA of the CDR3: TGTGCCAGCAGCCCCGGGACAGGATATGGTTACACCTTC.

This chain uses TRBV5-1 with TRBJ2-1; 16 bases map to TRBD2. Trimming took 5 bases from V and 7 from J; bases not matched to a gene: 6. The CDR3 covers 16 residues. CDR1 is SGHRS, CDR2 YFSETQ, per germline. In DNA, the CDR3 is TGCGCCAGCAGATTCCAGGGACTAGCGGGGGGGAATGAGCAGTTCTTC. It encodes CASRFQGLAGGNEQFF.

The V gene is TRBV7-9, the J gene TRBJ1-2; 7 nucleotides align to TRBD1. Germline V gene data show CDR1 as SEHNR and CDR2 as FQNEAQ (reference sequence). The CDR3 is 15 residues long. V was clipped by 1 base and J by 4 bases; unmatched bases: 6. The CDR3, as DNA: TGTGCCAGCAGCTTAGTACGGGACAGCGCCTATGGCTACACCTTC. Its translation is CASSLVRDSAYGYTF.

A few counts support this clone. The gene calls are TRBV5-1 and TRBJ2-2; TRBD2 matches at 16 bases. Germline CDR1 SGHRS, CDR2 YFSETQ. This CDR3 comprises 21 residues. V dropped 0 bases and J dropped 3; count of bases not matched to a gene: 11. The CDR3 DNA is TGCGCCAGCAGCTTGGTGGGGCCGGGACTAGCGGGAGGGCCCGACACCGGGGAGCTGTTTTTT. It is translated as CASSLVGPGLAGGPDTGELFF.

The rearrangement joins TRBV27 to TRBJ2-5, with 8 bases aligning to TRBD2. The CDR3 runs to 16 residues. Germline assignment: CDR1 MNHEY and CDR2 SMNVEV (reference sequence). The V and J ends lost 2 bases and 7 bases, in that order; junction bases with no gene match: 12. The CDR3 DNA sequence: TGTGCCAGCAGTTTAGGGAACGGCGGGAGGTCGACGACCCAGTACTTC. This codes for CASSLGNGGRSTTQYF.

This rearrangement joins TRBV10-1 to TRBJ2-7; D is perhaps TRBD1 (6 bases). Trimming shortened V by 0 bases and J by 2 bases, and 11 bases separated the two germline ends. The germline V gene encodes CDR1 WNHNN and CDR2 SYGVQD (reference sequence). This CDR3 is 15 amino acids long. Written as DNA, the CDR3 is TGCGCCAGCAGTGAGTCGACGGCAGGGGCCTACGAGCAGTACTTC. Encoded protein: CASSESTAGAYEQYF.

DNA for the CDR3: TGTGCCAGCAGTTCCCCCAGGAGGTCTAATGAAAAACTGTTTTTT. Translated: CASSSPRRSNEKLFF. The chain employs TRBV6-2 or TRBV6-3 and TRBJ1-4; D is uncertain. CDR1 is MNHEY and CDR2 is SVGEGT in the germline V gene. V was trimmed by 4 bases and J by 3 bases, leaving 12 bases between them. The length of the CDR3 is 15 residues.